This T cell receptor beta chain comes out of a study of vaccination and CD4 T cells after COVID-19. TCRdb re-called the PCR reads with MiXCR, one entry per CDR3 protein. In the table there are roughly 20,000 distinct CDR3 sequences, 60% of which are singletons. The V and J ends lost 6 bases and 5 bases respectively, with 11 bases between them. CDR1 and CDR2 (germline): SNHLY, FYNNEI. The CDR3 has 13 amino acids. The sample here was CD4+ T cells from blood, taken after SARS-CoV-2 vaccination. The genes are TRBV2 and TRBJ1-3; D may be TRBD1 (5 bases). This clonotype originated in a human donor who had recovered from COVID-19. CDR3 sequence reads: CASRGDSRNTIYF. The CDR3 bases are TGTGCCAGCAGGGGGGACTCAAGAAACACCATATATTTT.